A selection of T cell receptor beta chains follows, all from one sample in a study of CD8 T cells in ankylosing spondylitis. TCRdb recomputed calls from the 5' RACE reads with MiXCR, one row per CDR3 protein. The sample contains roughly 90,000 distinct CDR3 sequences, around 8.5% of which appear only once. The sequencing input was blood, either unsorted or a sorted T cell fraction (not recorded which). Receptors originate from a male donor with ankylosing spondylitis. CDR3s leave out the opening cysteine and the closing phenylalanine or tryptophan. D genes are given only for firm matches.

J	D	V	CDR3
TRBJ2-3	-	TRBV12-3/TRBV12-4	ASSSLGPDTQY
TRBJ1-5	-	TRBV16	ASSQEGFNNQPQH
TRBJ2-5	-	TRBV5-6	ASSLGDLLGETQY
TRBJ2-1	-	TRBV6-5	ASSYNRAPTYNEQF
TRBJ2-1	TRBD2	TRBV15	ATSTTEELAGVIEQF
TRBJ2-2	TRBD2	TRBV20-1	SAQTSGVSTGELF
TRBJ1-4	TRBD1	TRBV15	ATSRDEGTGNEKLF
TRBJ2-7	TRBD2	TRBV7-8	ASSSTSPLAGDYEQY
TRBJ2-1	TRBD2	TRBV20-1	SARPSGSREQF
TRBJ1-1	-	TRBV24-1	ATSDRGNTEAF
TRBJ1-1	-	TRBV12-3/TRBV12-4	ASSFSGTEAF
TRBJ2-1	-	TRBV2	ASSESLREKF
TRBJ1-1	-	TRBV6-1	ASSEAPDRNTEAF
TRBJ2-1	TRBD2	TRBV20-1	SAYPGTSGRAGYNEQF
TRBJ2-3	-	TRBV3-1	ASSQESASATDTQY
TRBJ1-1	TRBD1	TRBV12-3/TRBV12-4	ASSSTGDLMNTEAF
TRBJ1-1	-	TRBV7-9	ASSLVDENTEAF
TRBJ2-1	TRBD2	TRBV9	ASSVGLAGILL
TRBJ2-3	TRBD1	TRBV20-1	SARGTGGDTDTQY